Ten or more counts support the clone carrying this TCR beta chain. Its antigen is as yet unknown. There are 15 residues in the CDR3. Germline-derived CDR1 and CDR2 are SEHNR and FQNEAQ (reference sequence). V shed 5 bases and J shed 12 bases, with 25 bases lying between them. The source of the sample is a study of identical twins. Broader study findings: For out-of-frame beta sequences, excess twin sharing was weaker. Analyses of zero insertions could be partly confounded by invariant MAIT and iNKT cells.

TCRdb processed the 5' RACE reads anew with MiXCR; each CDR3 protein has one entry. The sample consists of some 900,000 distinct CDR3 sequences, more than 9% of them appearing once. The same sample was also studied in work on yellow fever vaccine responses in identical twins.

This chain joins TRBV7-9 and TRBJ1-2, with D hard to call. The TCR was taken from a woman aged 18-29 years in good health. What was sequenced was PBMCs. The CDR3 DNA reads as TGTGCCAGCAGCCCAATGGACGGATCCTACGCTTACAACACCTTC. Translated: CASSPMDGSYAYNTF.